Shown below are 24 T cell receptor beta chains from a single sample sequenced in a study of immune evolution from preneoplasia to lung adenocarcinoma. Sequencing used immunoSEQ multiplex PCR; TCRdb keeps in-frame clones, though not all of them. The sample has about 26,000 clones, roughly 74% seen once. Material for sequencing was FFPE invasive lung adenocarcinoma tissue. These receptor sequences come from a person in their sixties or seventies with invasive lung adenocarcinoma. Some clones in this sample may be carry-over from other donors' samples.

On this clone: Relative to the germline gene, one junction end is altered; a read error may explain this. The chain links TRBV5-4 to TRBJ2-3, with unresolved D. The CDR3 is 13 residues long. Germline assignment: CDR1 SGHNT and CDR2 YYREEE (reference sequence). This chain's CDR3 is CASSSLSKDTQYF. CDR3 DNA: TGTGCCAGCAGCTCACTTAGCAAAGATACGCAGTATTTT.

V usage is TRBV11-2 and J usage is TRBJ1-1, with 7 nucleotides matching TRBD1. V trimming: 5 bases; J trimming: 7 bases; junction bases outside the gene matches: 10. Germline loops: CDR1 SGHAT, CDR2 FQNNGV. The CDR3 covers 14 residues. The CDR3 protein is CASSPRRDRIEAFF. Here the CDR3 DNA reads TGTGCCAGCAGCCCCAGAAGGGACAGAATTGAAGCTTTCTTT.

This clone came up once. The CDR3 DNA is TGCAGCGTTGGAACCCCGGGGGGTGACTATGGCTACACCTTC. It specifies CSVGTPGGDYGYTF. The chain recombines TRBV29-1 with TRBJ1-2; TRBD1 might be the D (5 bases). Germline V lookup: CDR1 SQVTM, CDR2 ANQGSEA. The CDR3 is 14 residues long. V was pared by 4 bases and J by 3 bases, with 15 bases between.

The rearrangement uses TRBV30 and TRBJ1-5; unclear D gene. With 0 bases removed from V and 8 bases from J, the gap between germline ends came to 11 bases. Germline V lookup: CDR1 GTSNPN, CDR2 SVGIG (reference sequence). This CDR3 is 13 amino acids long. CDR3 sequence: CAWSVRDGEPQHF. The CDR3 region has the DNA TGTGCCTGGAGTGTACGGGATGGGGAGCCCCAGCATTTT.

The chain combines TRBV4-3 with TRBJ2-3, with D possibly called TRBD1 or TRBD2 (5 bases each). The V end lost 4 bases, the J end lost 6 bases, and 14 bases lay between the germline ends. The germline CDR1 and CDR2 sequences are LGHNA and YSLEER. The CDR3 length is 14 residues. The CDR3 loop is CASSPSAGTDTQYF. CDR3 DNA sequence: TGCGCCAGCAGCCCTTCTGCAGGGACGGATACGCAGTATTTT.

V is TRBV10-1 and J is TRBJ2-3, with D perhaps being TRBD1 or TRBD2 (5 bases each). CDR3 length: 13 residues. Looked up from germline, CDR1 is WNHNN and CDR2 is SYGVQD (reference sequence). The ends were cut back, 4 bases at V and 0 bases at J, with 5 bases in the middle. The CDR3 reads CASSGDSTDTQYF. CDR3 nucleotide sequence: TGCGCCAGCAGTGGGGACAGCACAGATACGCAGTATTTT.

The V call is TRBV5-1, the J call TRBJ1-1, with D perhaps matching TRBD1 (5 bases). Per the germline V gene, CDR1 is SGHRS and CDR2 is YFSETQ. The CDR3 runs to 14 residues. The germline V and J ends were trimmed by 0 bases and 1 base, with 7 bases remaining between them. The CDR3 here is CASSLDQGNTEAFF. DNA for the CDR3: TGCGCCAGCAGCTTGGACCAGGGGAACACTGAAGCTTTCTTT.

The chain employs TRBV20-1 and TRBJ1-1, with D unresolved. Trimming cost V 3 bases and J 11 bases, with 13 bases left between them. Looked up from germline, CDR1 is DFQATT and CDR2 is SNEGSKA (reference sequence). The CDR3 runs to 11 residues. The CDR3 bases are TGCAGTGCTAGTGATAGCCAGAGGGCTTTCTTT. It specifies CSASDSQRAFF.

This chain joins TRBV18 and TRBJ2-1; D might be TRBD2 (6 bases). This CDR3 comprises 11 residues. Trimming removed 2 bases at V and 15 bases at J, with 11 bases between. Germline assignment: CDR1 KGHSH and CDR2 LQKENI. CDR3: CASSPDREWFF. CDR3 in DNA: TGTGCCAGCTCACCAGATCGGGAGTGGTTCTTC.

The rearrangement links TRBV11-2 to TRBJ2-7; the match to TRBD1 covers 10 bases. Germline V gene lookup returns CDR1 SGHAT and CDR2 FQNNGV. V was clipped by 5 bases and J by 7 bases; unmatched bases: 14. CDR3 length equals 16 residues. This chain's CDR3 is CASSPNAGTGAVEQYF. In DNA, the CDR3 is TGTGCCAGCAGCCCCAACGCCGGGACAGGGGCAGTTGAGCAGTACTTC.

This sequence joins TRBV2 and TRBJ2-2; tentatively, D is TRBD1 (5 bases). Germline V gene data show CDR1 as SNHLY and CDR2 as FYNNEI. CDR3 length: 15 amino acids. Trimming cost V 6 bases and J 0 bases, with 11 bases left between them. In DNA form, the CDR3 reads TGTGCCAGCAGGGTGGGGCTACCGAACACCGGGGAGCTGTTTTTT. Amino acids: CASRVGLPNTGELFF. Full variable domain (missing parts from reference TRBV2 and TRBJ2-2): EPEVTQTPSHQVTQMGQEVILRCVPISNHLYFYWYRQILGQKVEFLVSFYNNEISEKSEIFDDQFSVERPDGSNFTLKIRSTKLEDSAMYFCASRVGLPNTGELFFGEGSRLTVL.

CDR3 sequence (DNA): TGTGCCAGCAGCTTTACTAGTTTGGCCGGGGAGCTGTTTTTT. This encodes CASSFTSLAGELFF. The chain uses TRBV7-2 and TRBJ2-2; a possible D gene is TRBD2 (5 bases). V lost 3 bases and J lost 6, with 11 bases in between. This CDR3 is 14 amino acids long. The germline CDR1 and CDR2 sequences are SGHTA and FQGNSA. The whole variable domain, filled in from reference TRBV7-2 and TRBJ2-2, reads GAGVSQSPSNKVTEKGKDVELRCDPISGHTALYWYRQSLGQGLEFLIYFQGNSAPDKSGLPSDRFSAERTGGSVSTLTIQRTQQEDSAVYLCASSFTSLAGELFFGEGSRLTVL.

This clone is categorized as medium-sized. The J gene is TRBJ2-7, the V gene TRBV2; the match to TRBD2 covers 7 bases. Losses at the gene ends were 8 bases for V and 7 bases for J; bases not matched to a gene: 8. From germline, CDR1 is SNHLY and CDR2 FYNNEI. There are 12 residues in the CDR3. Written as DNA, the CDR3 is TGTGCCAGCCAGGCAGGAGCGGGGGAGCAGTACTTC. It encodes CASQAGAGEQYF. Together with reference TRBV2 and TRBJ2-7, the CDR3 gives the full variable domain: EPEVTQTPSHQVTQMGQEVILRCVPISNHLYFYWYRQILGQKVEFLVSFYNNEISEKSEIFDDQFSVERPDGSNFTLKIRSTKLEDSAMYFCASQAGAGEQYFGPGTRLTVT.

V and J are TRBV28 and TRBJ2-7; D not certain. V gave up 1 base and J gave up 7 bases, with 11 bases separating them. The CDR3 consists of 13 residues. Germline CDR1 is MDHEN and CDR2 is SYDVKM. DNA of the CDR3: TGTGCCAGCAGTTTATTACGGATGAGGGAGCAGTACTTC. It specifies CASSLLRMREQYF.

This clone was counted between two and nine times. The chain has TRBV5-1 and TRBJ1-1; TRBD1 might be the D (5 bases). Germline V gives CDR1 SGHRS, CDR2 YFSETQ. Trimming cost V 4 bases and J 11 bases, with 15 bases left between them. This CDR3 is built from 12 residues. As DNA, the CDR3 is TGCGCCAGCAGCATTCAGGGCTTGGGGGCTTTCTTT. It encodes CASSIQGLGAFF.

The chain couples TRBV5-1 to TRBJ2-7; 12 bases agree with TRBD2. This CDR3 is 16 amino acids long. Losses at the gene ends were 1 base for V and 4 bases for J; bases not matched to a gene: 6. Germline V CDR1 and CDR2: SGHRS, YFSETQ. The CDR3 spells CASSLNGGTSGYEQYF. The CDR3 DNA follows: TGCGCCAGCAGCTTGAACGGGGGGACTAGCGGGTACGAGCAGTACTTC.

The chain has TRBV7-3 and TRBJ2-4; D possibly uses TRBD1 or TRBD2 (5 bases each). Germline V gene sequence: CDR1 SGHTA, CDR2 FQGTGA. The germline V and J ends were trimmed by 5 bases and 0 bases, with 11 bases remaining between them. The CDR3 has 15 residues. CDR3 sequence reads: CASSDTGTAKNIQYF. CDR3 DNA sequence: TGTGCCAGCAGCGACACCGGGACAGCCAAAAACATTCAGTACTTC.

The chain links TRBV29-1 to TRBJ2-1; tentative D call: TRBD2 (7 bases). Trimming shortened V by 4 bases and J by 6 bases, and 13 bases separated the two germline ends. The CDR3 has 13 residues. Per the germline V gene, CDR1 is SQVTM and CDR2 is ANQGSEA. The CDR3 loop is CSVGAGALNEQFF. The CDR3 region has the DNA TGCAGCGTTGGGGCGGGGGCTCTCAATGAGCAGTTCTTC.

In its sample, this clone was seen a few times. The gene calls are TRBV28 and TRBJ1-4; D is perhaps TRBD1 (6 bases). Trimming removed 2 bases at V and 6 bases at J, with 13 bases between. CDR1 is MDHEN, CDR2 SYDVKM, per germline. The CDR3 has 15 amino acids. This CDR3 reads CASSLEGAGDEKLFF. CDR3 DNA: TGTGCCAGCAGTTTAGAGGGCGCAGGGGATGAAAAACTGTTTTTT.

This sequence joins TRBV28 and TRBJ2-1; 7 bases are shared with TRBD1. The J segment lost 15 bases and the V segment lost 5 bases, leaving 16 bases of the junction unmatched. The CDR3 sequence is 14 residues long. Germline lookup yields CDR1 MDHEN and CDR2 SYDVKM. The CDR3 DNA sequence: TGTGCCAGCAGTCCAGGGGGTACGGCCATCTCATCGTTCTTC. Amino acid sequence: CASSPGGTAISSFF.

The chain joins TRBV28 to TRBJ1-5; no definite D call. From germline, CDR1 is MDHEN and CDR2 SYDVKM. This CDR3 is 14 amino acids long. V was trimmed by 6 bases and J by 7 bases, leaving 16 bases between them. The CDR3 DNA sequence: TGTGCCAGCAGACCCCCCGGGGTGTCGCAGCCCCAGCATTTT. Encoded protein: CASRPPGVSQPQHF. The complete variable domain, with remaining parts taken from reference TRBV28 and TRBJ1-5, reads DVKVTQSSRYLVKRTGEKVFLECVQDMDHENMFWYRQDPGLGLRLIYFSYDVKMKEKGDIPEGYSVSREKKERFSLILESASTNQTSMYLCASRPPGVSQPQHFGDGTRLSIL.

This clone was counted a few times. The chain is built from TRBV5-4 and TRBJ2-2, with a weak D call TRBD1 (6 bases). The length of the CDR3 is 15 residues. Per the germline V gene, CDR1 is SGHNT and CDR2 is YYREEE (reference sequence). Trimming shortened V by 5 bases and J by 2 bases, and 13 bases separated the two germline ends. As DNA, the CDR3 is TGTGCCAGCAGAGTGGGGACACCTAACACCGGGGAGCTGTTTTTT. It encodes CASRVGTPNTGELFF.

This chain joins TRBV5-1 and TRBJ1-1; D is uncertain. The CDR3 is 16 residues long. V dropped 0 bases and J dropped 7 bases, with 19 bases sitting between them. CDR1 and CDR2 (germline): SGHRS, YFSETQ. Here the CDR3 DNA reads TGCGCCAGCAGCTTGGGGGCAGGATGGGGAACGAGTGAAGCTTTCTTT. This sequence encodes CASSLGAGWGTSEAFF.

The V and J genes are TRBV19 and TRBJ2-7; 8 bases align to TRBD2. The V segment lost 4 bases and the J segment 0 bases; nucleotides outside the gene matches: 8. Germline CDR1 is LNHDA and CDR2 is SQIVND (reference sequence). This CDR3 has 16 residues. The CDR3 region has the DNA TGTGCCAGTAGTAAGCAAGCGGGAGCCCACTCCTACGAGCAGTACTTC. Protein: CASSKQAGAHSYEQYF.